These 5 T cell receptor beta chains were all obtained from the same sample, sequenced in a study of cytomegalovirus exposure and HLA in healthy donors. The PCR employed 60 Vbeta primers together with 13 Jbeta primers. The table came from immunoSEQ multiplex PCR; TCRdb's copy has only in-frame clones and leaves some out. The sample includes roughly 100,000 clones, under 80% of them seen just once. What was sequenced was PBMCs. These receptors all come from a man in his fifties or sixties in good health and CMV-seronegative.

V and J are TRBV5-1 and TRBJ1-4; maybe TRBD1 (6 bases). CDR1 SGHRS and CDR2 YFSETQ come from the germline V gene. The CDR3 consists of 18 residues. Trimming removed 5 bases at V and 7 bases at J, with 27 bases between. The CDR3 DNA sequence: TGCGCCAGCAGTCCTGGCCCCGGGGGGCCGGAGGCTGGTGAAAAACTGTTTTTT. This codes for CASSPGPGGPEAGEKLFF.

CDR3 DNA sequence: TGTGCCACCAGCAGAGATCGGACAGGAGAAGAGACCCAGTACTTC. Protein sequence: CATSRDRTGEETQYF. V usage is TRBV15 and J usage is TRBJ2-5, with 7 nucleotides matching TRBD1. CDR3 length: 15 amino acids. V trimming: 0 bases; J trimming: 3 bases; junction bases outside the gene matches: 4. Germline V lookup: CDR1 LNHNV, CDR2 YYDKDF (reference sequence).

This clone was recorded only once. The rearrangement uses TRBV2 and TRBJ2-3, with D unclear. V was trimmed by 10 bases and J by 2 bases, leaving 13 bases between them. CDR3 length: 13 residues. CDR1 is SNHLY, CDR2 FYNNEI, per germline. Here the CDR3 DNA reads TGTGCCAACATCTTTGGCCCCACAGATACGCAGTATTTT. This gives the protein CANIFGPTDTQYF.

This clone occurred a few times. This chain's CDR3 is CASSYGGYSTDTQYF. CDR3 nucleotide sequence: TGTGCCAGCAGTTACGGCGGCTATAGCACAGATACGCAGTATTTT. J is TRBJ2-3 and V is TRBV6-5; D gene uncertain. Trimming removed 2 bases at V and 0 bases at J, with 9 bases between. CDR3 length: 15 amino acids. Germline CDR1 reads MNHEY; CDR2 reads SVGAGI.

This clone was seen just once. The chain's CDR3 is CASRPGTGAKGAFF. As DNA, the CDR3 is TGCGCCAGCAGGCCGGGGACAGGGGCTAAGGGAGCTTTCTTT. This rearrangement joins TRBV5-1 to TRBJ1-1, with 10 bases lining up with TRBD1. CDR1 is SGHRS and CDR2 is YFSETQ in the germline V gene. There are 14 residues in the CDR3. V lost 5 bases and J lost 10; bases outside the gene matches: 11. The full variable domain, completed using reference TRBV5-1 and TRBJ1-1, is KAGVTQTPRYLIKTRGQQVTLSCSPISGHRSVSWYQQTPGQGLQFLFEYFSETQRNKGNFPGRFSGRQFSNSRSEMNVSTLELGDSALYLCASRPGTGAKGAFFGQGTRLTVV.